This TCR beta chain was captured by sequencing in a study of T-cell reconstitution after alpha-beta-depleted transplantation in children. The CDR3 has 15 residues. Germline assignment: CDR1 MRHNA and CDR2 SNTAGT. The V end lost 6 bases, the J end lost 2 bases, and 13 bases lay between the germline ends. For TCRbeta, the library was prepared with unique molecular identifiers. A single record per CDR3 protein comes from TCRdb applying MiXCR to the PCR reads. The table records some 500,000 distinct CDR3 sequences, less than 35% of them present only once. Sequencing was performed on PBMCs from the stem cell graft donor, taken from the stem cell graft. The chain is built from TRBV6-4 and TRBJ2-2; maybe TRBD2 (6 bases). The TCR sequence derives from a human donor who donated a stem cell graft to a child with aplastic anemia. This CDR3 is CASSPEGSNTGELFF. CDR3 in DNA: TGTGCCAGCAGCCCGGAGGGGTCCAACACCGGGGAGCTGTTTTTT.